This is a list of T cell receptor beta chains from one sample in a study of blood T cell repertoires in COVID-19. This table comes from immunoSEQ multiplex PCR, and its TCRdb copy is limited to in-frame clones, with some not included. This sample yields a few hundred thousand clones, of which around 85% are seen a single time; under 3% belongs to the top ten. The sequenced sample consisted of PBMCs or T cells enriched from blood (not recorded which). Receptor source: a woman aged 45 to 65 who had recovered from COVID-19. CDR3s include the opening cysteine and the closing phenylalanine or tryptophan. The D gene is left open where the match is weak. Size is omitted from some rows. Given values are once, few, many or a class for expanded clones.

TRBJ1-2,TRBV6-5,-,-,TGTGCCAGCAGTTCATTATCGGGGTCTGGCTACACCTTC,CASSSLSGSGYTF
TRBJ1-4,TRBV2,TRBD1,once,TGTGCCAGCGGGGACAGGGCCTTTAATGAAAAACTGTTTTTT,CASGDRAFNEKLFF
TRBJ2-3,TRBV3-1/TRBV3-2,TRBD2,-,TGTGCCAGCAGCCAAGTTATACTAGCGGGCACAGATACGCAGTATTTT,CASSQVILAGTDTQYF
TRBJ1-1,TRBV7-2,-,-,TGTGCCAGCAGCTTAGTTGGGGGGGGTGGTGCTTTCTTT,CASSLVGGGGAFF
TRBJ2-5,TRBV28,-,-,TGTGCCAGCAGATCCCCGGGTCTTTGGGAGACCCAGTACTTC,CASRSPGLWETQYF
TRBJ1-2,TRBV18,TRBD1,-,TGTGCCAGCTCACCCGACACAGGGGGCCGGGGCTATGGCTACACCTTC,CASSPDTGGRGYGYTF
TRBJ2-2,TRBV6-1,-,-,TGTGCCAGCAGTGAAAATGAGGGTTACACCGGGGAGCTGTTTTTT,CASSENEGYTGELFF
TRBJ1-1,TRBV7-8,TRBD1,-,TGTGCCAGCAGCTTAAGATCCGACAGGGCGGACACTGAAGCTTTCTTT,CASSLRSDRADTEAFF
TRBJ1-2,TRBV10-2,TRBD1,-,TGCGCCAGCAGACCGGGACAGGGTTATCGTGGCTACACCTTC,CASRPGQGYRGYTF
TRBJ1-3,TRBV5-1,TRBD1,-,TGCGCCAGCAGCTGGGACAGCTCTGGAAACACCATATATTTT,CASSWDSSGNTIYF
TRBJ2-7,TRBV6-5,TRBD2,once,TGTGCCAGCAGTTATTCTAGCGGTCCCGCCTACGAGCAGTACTTC,CASSYSSGPAYEQYF
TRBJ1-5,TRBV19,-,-,TGTGCCAGTAGCGACCCCGGGAGGTCTTATCAGCCCCAGCATTTT,CASSDPGRSYQPQHF
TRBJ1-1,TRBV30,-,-,TGTGCCTGGATTAGGGAGGACACTGAAGCTTTCTTT,CAWIREDTEAFF
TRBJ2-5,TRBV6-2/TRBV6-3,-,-,TGTGCCAGCAGTTACTCCAGGGTGGGGCCAGAGACCCAGTACTTC,CASSYSRVGPETQYF
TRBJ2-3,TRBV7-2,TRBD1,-,TGTGCCAGCGGAGACAGGGGCCCAGATACGCAGTATTTT,CASGDRGPDTQYF
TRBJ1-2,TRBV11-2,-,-,TGTGCCAGCAGCTTTGGGACTGACAACTATGGCTACACCTTC,CASSFGTDNYGYTF
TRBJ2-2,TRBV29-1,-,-,TGCAGCGTTGACAGGGCGAACACCGGGGAGCTGTTTTTT,CSVDRANTGELFF
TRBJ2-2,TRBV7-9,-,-,TGTGCCAGCAGCTCGATCCGACAGGTTACTAACACCGGGGAGCTGTTTTTT,CASSSIRQVTNTGELFF
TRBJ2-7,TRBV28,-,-,TGTGCCAGCAGTTTACTGTTCGAGCAGTACTTC,CASSLLFEQYF
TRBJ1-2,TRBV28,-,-,TGTGCCAGCAGTTTAGAGGGGGTCTTTGGCTACACCTTC,CASSLEGVFGYTF
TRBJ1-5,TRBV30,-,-,TGTGCCTGGAGTGTAGGGGAAGGCAATCAGCCCCAGCATTTT,CAWSVGEGNQPQHF
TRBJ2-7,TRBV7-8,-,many,TGTGCCAGCAGGGGTACAGGGATCTACGAGCAGTACTTC,CASRGTGIYEQYF
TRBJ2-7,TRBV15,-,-,TGTGCCACCAGCAGCGCGGGGGCCCCCTACGAGCAGTACTTC,CATSSAGAPYEQYF
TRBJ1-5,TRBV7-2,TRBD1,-,TGTGCCAGCAGCTTAGAAGGCCAGGGGGCTCGGCCCCAGCATTTT,CASSLEGQGARPQHF
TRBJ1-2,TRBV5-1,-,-,TGCGCCAGCAGCTTGGTGGTCAGGGGTAAGGCCTATGGCTACACCTTC,CASSLVVRGKAYGYTF
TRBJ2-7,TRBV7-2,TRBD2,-,TGTGCCAGCAGCCTAGGGACTAGCGGAACCTACGAGCAGTACTTC,CASSLGTSGTYEQYF
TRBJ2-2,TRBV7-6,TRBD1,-,TGTGCCAGCAGCCAGGGACAGGGGGCGAACACCGGGGAGCTGTTTTTT,CASSQGQGANTGELFF
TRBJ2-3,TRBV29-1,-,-,TGCAGCGTTTTTGCGGGCAACACAGATACGCAGTATTTT,CSVFAGNTDTQYF